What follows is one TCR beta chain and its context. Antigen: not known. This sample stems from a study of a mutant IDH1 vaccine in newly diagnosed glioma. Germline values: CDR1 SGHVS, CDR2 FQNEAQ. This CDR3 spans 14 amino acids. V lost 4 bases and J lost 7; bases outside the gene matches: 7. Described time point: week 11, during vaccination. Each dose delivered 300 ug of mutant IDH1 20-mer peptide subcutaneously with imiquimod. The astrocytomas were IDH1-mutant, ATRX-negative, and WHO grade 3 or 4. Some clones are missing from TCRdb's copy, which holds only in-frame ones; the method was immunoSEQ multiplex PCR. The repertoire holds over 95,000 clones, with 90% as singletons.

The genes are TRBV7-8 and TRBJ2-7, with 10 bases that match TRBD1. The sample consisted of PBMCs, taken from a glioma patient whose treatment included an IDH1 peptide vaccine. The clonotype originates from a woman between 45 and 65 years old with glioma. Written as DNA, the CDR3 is TGTGCCAGCAGCTCGCGGGACAGGGGTTGGGAGCAGTACTTC. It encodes CASSSRDRGWEQYF.